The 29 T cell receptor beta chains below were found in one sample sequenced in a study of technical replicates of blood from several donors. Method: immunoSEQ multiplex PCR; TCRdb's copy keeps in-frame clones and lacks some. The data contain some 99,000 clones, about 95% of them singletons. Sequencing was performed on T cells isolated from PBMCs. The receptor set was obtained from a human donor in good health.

CDR3 bases: TGCGCCAGCAGCTTGGTCACTAGCTCCTACGAGCAGTACTTC. Translating gives CASSLVTSSYEQYF. The chain employs TRBV5-1 and TRBJ2-7; possibly TRBD2 for D (5 bases). Germline V CDR1 and CDR2: SGHRS, YFSETQ. The CDR3 spans 14 residues. Trimming stripped 0 bases from V and 0 bases from J, with 7 bases between.

This CDR3 is CAIGARDTDTEAFF. The CDR3 DNA reads TGTGCCATCGGGGCCCGGGACACTGACACTGAAGCTTTCTTT. The chain employs TRBV10-3 and TRBJ1-1, with a possible D match to TRBD1 (6 bases). The CDR3 is 14 residues long. Germline V gene data show CDR1 as ENHRY and CDR2 as SYGVKD. The ends were cut back, 8 bases at V and 3 bases at J, with 16 bases in the middle.

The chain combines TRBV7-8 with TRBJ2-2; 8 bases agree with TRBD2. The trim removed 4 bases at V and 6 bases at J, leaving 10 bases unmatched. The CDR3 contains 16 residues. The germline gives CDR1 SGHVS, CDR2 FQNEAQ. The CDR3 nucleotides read TGTGCCAGCAGCTCCTCAACGGGGGGGAAGGCCGGGGAGCTGTTTTTT. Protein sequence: CASSSSTGGKAGELFF. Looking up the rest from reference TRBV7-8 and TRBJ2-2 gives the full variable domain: GAGVSQSPRYKVAKRGQDVALRCDPISGHVSLFWYQQALGQGPEFLTYFQNEAQLDKSGLPSDRFFAERPEGSVSTLKIQRTQQEDSAVYLCASSSSTGGKAGELFFGEGSRLTVL.

This CDR3 reads CASSQGRDREVSGETQYF. The DNA of the CDR3 is TGCGCCAGCAGCCAAGGAAGGGACAGGGAGGTTTCGGGAGAGACCCAGTACTTC. The J gene is TRBJ2-5, the V gene TRBV4-1; 9 nucleotides line up with TRBD1. The junction had 13 bases not matched to a gene; V was cut back by 1 base and J by 4 bases. This CDR3 spans 18 amino acids. The germline V gene has CDR1 MGHRA and CDR2 YSYEKL.

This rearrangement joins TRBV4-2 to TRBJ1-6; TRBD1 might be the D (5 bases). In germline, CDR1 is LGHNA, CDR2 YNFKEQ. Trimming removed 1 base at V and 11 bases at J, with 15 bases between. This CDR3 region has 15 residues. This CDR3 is CASSQAGQPFPPLHF. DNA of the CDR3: TGTGCCAGCAGCCAAGCAGGACAACCTTTTCCACCCCTCCACTTT.

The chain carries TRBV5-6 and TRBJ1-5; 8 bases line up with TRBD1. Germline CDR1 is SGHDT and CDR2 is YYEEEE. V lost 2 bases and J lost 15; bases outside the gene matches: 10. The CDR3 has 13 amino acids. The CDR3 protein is CASSFRDRSFVHF. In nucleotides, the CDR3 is TGTGCCAGCAGCTTCCGGGACAGGTCCTTCGTGCATTTT.

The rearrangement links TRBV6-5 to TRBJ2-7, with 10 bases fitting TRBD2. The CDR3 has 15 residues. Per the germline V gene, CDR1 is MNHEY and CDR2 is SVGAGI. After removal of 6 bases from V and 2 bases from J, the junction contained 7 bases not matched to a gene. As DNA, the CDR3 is TGTGCCAGCAGGCCGACTAGCGGGTCTGCCTACGAGCAGTACTTC. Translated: CASRPTSGSAYEQYF.

The CDR3 is CASSLMGENIQYF. CDR3 DNA: TGTGCCAGCAGTTTAATGGGCGAGAACATTCAGTACTTC. This rearrangement joins TRBV27 to TRBJ2-4; D not resolved. Trimming removed 2 bases at V and 7 bases at J, with 9 bases between. Germline-derived CDR1 and CDR2 are MNHEY and SMNVEV (reference sequence). The CDR3 length is 13 residues.

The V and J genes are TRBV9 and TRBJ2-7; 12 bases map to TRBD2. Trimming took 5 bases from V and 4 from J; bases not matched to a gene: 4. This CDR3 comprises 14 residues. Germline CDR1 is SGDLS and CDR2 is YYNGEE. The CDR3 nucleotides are TGTGCCAGCAGTATAGGACTAGCGGGATACGAGCAGTACTTC. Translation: CASSIGLAGYEQYF. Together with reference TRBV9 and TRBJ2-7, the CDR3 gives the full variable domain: DSGVTQTPKHLITATGQRVTLRCSPRSGDLSVYWYQQSLDQGLQFLIQYYNGEERAKGNILERFSAQQFPDLHSELNLSSLELGDSALYFCASSIGLAGYEQYFGPGTRLTVT.

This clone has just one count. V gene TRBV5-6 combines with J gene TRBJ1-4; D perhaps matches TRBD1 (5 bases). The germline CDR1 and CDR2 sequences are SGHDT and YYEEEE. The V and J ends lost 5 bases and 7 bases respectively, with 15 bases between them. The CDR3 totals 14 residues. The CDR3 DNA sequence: TGTGCCAGCAGACGGCAGGGATTAACTGAAAAACTGTTTTTT. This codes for CASRRQGLTEKLFF.

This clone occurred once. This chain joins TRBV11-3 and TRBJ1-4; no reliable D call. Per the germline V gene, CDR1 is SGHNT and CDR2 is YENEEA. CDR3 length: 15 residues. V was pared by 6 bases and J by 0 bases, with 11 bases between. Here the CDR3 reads CASSVGRATNEKLFF. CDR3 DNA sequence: TGTGCCAGCAGTGTGGGCCGAGCAACTAATGAAAAACTGTTTTTT.

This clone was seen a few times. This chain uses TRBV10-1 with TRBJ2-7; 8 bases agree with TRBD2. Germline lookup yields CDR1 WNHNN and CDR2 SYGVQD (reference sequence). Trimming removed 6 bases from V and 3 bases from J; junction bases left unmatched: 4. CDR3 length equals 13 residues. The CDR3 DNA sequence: TGCGCCAGCAGAGCGGGAGACGGCTACGAGCAGTACTTC. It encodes CASRAGDGYEQYF.

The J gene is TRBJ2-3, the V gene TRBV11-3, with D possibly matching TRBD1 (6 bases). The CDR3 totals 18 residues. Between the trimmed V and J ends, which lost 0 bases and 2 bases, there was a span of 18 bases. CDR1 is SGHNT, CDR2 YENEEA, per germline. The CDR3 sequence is CASSLDHPRGHYTDTQYF. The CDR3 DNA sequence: TGTGCCAGCAGCTTAGATCACCCCAGGGGACACTACACAGATACGCAGTATTTT. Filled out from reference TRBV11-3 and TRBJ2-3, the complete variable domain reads EAGVVQSPRYKIIEKKQPVAFWCNPISGHNTLYWYLQNLGQGPELLIRYENEEAVDDSQLPKDRFSAERLKGVDSTLKIQPAELGDSAVYLCASSLDHPRGHYTDTQYFGPGTRLTVL.

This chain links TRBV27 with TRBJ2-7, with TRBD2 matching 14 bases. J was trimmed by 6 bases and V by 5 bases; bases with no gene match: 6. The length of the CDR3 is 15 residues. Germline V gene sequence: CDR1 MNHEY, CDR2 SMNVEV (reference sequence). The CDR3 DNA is TGTGCCAGCAGTCCGACTAGCGGGGGGGCGGGCGAGCAGTACTTC. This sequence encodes CASSPTSGGAGEQYF.

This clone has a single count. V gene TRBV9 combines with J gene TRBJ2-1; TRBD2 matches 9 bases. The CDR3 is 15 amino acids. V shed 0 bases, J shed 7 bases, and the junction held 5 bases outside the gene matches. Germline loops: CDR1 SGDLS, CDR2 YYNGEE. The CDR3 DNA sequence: TGTGCCAGCAGCGTAGGCGGGGGGGCCCAGAATGAGCAGTTCTTC. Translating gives CASSVGGGAQNEQFF.

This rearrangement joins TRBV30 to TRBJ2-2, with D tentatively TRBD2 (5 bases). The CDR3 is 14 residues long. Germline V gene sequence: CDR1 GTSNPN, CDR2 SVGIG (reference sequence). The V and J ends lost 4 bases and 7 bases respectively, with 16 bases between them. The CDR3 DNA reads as TGTGCCTGGACAGCGGACCGGCAAGTCGGGGAGCTGTTTTTT. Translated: CAWTADRQVGELFF.

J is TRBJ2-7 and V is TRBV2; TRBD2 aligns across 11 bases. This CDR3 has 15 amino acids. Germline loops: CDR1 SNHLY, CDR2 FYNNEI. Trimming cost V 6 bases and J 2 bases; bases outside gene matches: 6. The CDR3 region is CASRVAGLAAYEQYF. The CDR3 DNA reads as TGTGCCAGCAGGGTAGCGGGACTAGCGGCCTACGAGCAGTACTTC.

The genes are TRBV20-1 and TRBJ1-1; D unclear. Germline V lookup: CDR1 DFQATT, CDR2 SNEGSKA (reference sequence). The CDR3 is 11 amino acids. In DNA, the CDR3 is TGCAGCGCTCCCCTCCGCACTGAAGCTTTCTTT. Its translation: CSAPLRTEAFF.

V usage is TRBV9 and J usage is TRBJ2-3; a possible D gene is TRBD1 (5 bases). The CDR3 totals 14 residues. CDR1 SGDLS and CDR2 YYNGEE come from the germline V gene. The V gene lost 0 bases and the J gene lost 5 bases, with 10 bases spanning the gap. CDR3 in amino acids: CASSVEGHRDTQYF. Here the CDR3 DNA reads TGTGCCAGCAGCGTAGAAGGACACCGAGATACGCAGTATTTT.

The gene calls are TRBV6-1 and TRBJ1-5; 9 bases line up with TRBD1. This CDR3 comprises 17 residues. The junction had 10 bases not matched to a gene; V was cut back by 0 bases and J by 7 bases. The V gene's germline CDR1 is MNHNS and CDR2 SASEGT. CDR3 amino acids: CASSEARYTGGMQPQHF. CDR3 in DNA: TGTGCCAGCAGTGAAGCGCGTTATACAGGGGGCATGCAGCCCCAGCATTTT.

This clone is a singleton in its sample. CDR3 nucleotides: TGTGCCAGTAGCCCAAGATACACAGGGGGCGCCCGGAATTACGACGAGCAGTACTTC. It translates to CASSPRYTGGARNYDEQYF. V and J are TRBV19 and TRBJ2-7; 9 nucleotides align to TRBD1. The V gene's germline CDR1 is LNHDA and CDR2 SQIVND (reference sequence). The CDR3 has 19 amino acids. V was clipped by 6 bases and J by 5 bases; unmatched bases: 23.

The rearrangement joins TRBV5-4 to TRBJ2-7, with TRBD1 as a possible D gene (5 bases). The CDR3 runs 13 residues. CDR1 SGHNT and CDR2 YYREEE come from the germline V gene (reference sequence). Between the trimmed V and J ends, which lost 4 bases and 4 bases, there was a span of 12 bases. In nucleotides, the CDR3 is TGTGCCAGCAGCCTGCAGCAGGGTTACGAGCAGTACTTC. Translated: CASSLQQGYEQYF.

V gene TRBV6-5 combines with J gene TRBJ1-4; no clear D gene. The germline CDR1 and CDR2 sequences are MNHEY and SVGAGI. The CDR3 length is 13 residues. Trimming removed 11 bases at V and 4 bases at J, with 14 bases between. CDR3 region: CASKEAGNEKLFF. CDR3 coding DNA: TGTGCCTCCAAGGAGGCGGGTAATGAAAAACTGTTTTTT.

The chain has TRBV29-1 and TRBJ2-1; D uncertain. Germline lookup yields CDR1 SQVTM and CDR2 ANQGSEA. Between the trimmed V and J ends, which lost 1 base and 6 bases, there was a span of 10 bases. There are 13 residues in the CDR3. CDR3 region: CSVEGLVPNEQFF. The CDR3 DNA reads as TGCAGCGTTGAAGGGCTAGTACCCAATGAGCAGTTCTTC.

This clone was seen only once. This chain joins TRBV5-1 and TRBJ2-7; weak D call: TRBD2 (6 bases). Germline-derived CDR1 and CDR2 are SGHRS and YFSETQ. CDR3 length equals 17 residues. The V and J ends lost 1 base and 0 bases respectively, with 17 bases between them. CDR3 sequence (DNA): TGCGCCAGCAGCTTGTTTGGGGGACTCCTAAGCTCCTACGAGCAGTACTTC. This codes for CASSLFGGLLSSYEQYF.

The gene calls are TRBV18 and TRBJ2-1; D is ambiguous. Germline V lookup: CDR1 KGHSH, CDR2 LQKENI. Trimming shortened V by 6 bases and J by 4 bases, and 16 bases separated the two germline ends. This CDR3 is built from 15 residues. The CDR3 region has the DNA TGTGCCAGCTCCCCATCTCGGAGAGGATACAATGAGCAGTTCTTC. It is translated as CASSPSRRGYNEQFF. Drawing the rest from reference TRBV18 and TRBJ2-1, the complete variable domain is NAGVMQNPRHLVRRRGQEARLRCSPMKGHSHVYWYRQLPEEGLKFMVYLQKENIIDESGMPKERFSAEFPKEGPSILRIQQVVRGDSAAYFCASSPSRRGYNEQFFGPGTRLTVL.

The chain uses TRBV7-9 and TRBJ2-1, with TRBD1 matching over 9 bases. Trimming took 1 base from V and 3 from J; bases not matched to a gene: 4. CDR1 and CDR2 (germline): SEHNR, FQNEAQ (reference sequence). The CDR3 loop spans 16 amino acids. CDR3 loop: CASSLVTGGDYNEQFF. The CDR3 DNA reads TGTGCCAGCAGCTTAGTAACAGGGGGCGACTACAATGAGCAGTTCTTC.

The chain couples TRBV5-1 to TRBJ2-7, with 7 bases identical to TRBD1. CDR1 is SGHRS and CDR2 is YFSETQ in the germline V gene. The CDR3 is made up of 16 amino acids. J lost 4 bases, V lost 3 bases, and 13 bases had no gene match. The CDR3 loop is CASSSAPGQPPYEQYF. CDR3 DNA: TGCGCCAGCAGCTCGGCCCCGGGACAGCCTCCATACGAGCAGTACTTC.

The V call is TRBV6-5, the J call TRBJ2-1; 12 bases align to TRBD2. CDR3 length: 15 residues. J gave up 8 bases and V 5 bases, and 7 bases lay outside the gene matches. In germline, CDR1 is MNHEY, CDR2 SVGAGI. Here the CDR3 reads CASSHLAGGPDEQFF. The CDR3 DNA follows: TGTGCCAGCAGTCATCTAGCGGGAGGGCCCGATGAGCAGTTCTTC.